What follows are 19 T cell receptor beta chains derived from one specimen sequenced in a study of shared T cell receptors in the human thymus. Profiled with immunoSEQ multiplex PCR; TCRdb holds only in-frame clones, not every one. The sample has hundreds of thousands of clones; about 80% are singletons. This sample also belongs to another study, concerning human thymus T cells.

The sample comprised thymocytes. These receptors were obtained from a boy under three years old with a congenital heart defect.

The gene calls are TRBV7-2 and TRBJ2-4; 12 bases are a match to TRBD2. Looked up from germline, CDR1 is SGHTA and CDR2 is FQGNSA. J lost 6 bases, V lost 2 bases, and 11 bases had no gene match. The CDR3 contains 18 residues. The CDR3 DNA sequence: TGTGCCAGCAGCTTACAGGCTAGCGGGAGGGATTCGGTAAACATTCAGTACTTC. It is translated as CASSLQASGRDSVNIQYF.

In this sample, this clone turned up once. V and J are TRBV18 and TRBJ1-4; D is unclear. V was pared by 3 bases and J by 3 bases, with 11 bases between. The germline gives CDR1 KGHSH, CDR2 LQKENI. This CDR3 has 15 residues. CDR3 residues: CASSPGRAANEKLFF. The CDR3 bases are TGTGCCAGCTCACCGGGGAGGGCGGCTAATGAAAAACTGTTTTTT.

This CDR3 is CASSIRQRPRSYNEQFF. CDR3 nucleotides: TGTGCCAGTAGTATCCGGCAGAGGCCTCGCTCCTACAATGAGCAGTTCTTC. The rearrangement joins TRBV19 to TRBJ2-1, with D hard to call. Germline V gives CDR1 LNHDA, CDR2 SQIVND (reference sequence). The CDR3 has 17 amino acids. The germline V and J ends were trimmed by 3 bases and 0 bases, with 15 bases remaining between them.

The V call is TRBV15, the J call TRBJ2-3, with 9 bases identical to TRBD1. Trimming removed 5 bases from V and 6 bases from J; junction bases left unmatched: 12. Germline values: CDR1 LNHNV, CDR2 YYDKDF (reference sequence). The CDR3 runs to 16 residues. CDR3 in DNA: TGTGCCACCAGCCCGCTACGGACAGGGGTTAGGGATACGCAGTATTTT. The encoded protein is CATSPLRTGVRDTQYF.

This chain joins TRBV4-3 and TRBJ2-1, with TRBD2 matching over 7 bases. V was clipped by 4 bases and J by 8 bases; unmatched bases: 11. Germline CDR1 and CDR2: LGHNA and YSLEER. The CDR3 consists of 15 residues. CDR3 sequence (DNA): TGCGCCAGCAGCCCCCCCGGGGGAGGGCCTTATGAGCAGTTCTTC. Translation: CASSPPGGGPYEQFF.

This rearrangement joins TRBV7-8 to TRBJ2-1; tentative D call: TRBD2 (6 bases). The CDR3 has 12 amino acids. Trimming pared 5 bases from V and 12 bases from J, leaving 14 bases between. Germline V lookup: CDR1 SGHVS, CDR2 FQNEAQ. CDR3 protein: CASSLPGARQFF. The CDR3 DNA reads TGTGCCAGCAGCCTCCCGGGAGCCAGGCAGTTCTTC.

This rearrangement joins TRBV4-2 to TRBJ2-1; 10 nucleotides match TRBD2. This CDR3 is built from 21 residues. Per germline, CDR1 LGHNA and CDR2 YNFKEQ. Trimming took 0 bases from V and 6 from J; bases not matched to a gene: 20. CDR3 DNA sequence: TGTGCCAGCAGCCAAGAAGGGCTTACGTGGGGGGCTAGCGGGAGATCCAATGAGCAGTTCTTC. It is translated as CASSQEGLTWGASGRSNEQFF.

The J gene is TRBJ2-7, the V gene TRBV5-1, with TRBD2 matching 7 bases. Unmatched junction bases numbered 10, after V lost 4 bases and J lost 3 bases. The CDR3 consists of 15 residues. Germline lookup yields CDR1 SGHRS and CDR2 YFSETQ. CDR3 DNA sequence: TGCGCCAGCAGCCCTACCCTAGCGGATTACTACGAGCAGTACTTC. It codes for CASSPTLADYYEQYF. Together with reference TRBV5-1 and TRBJ2-7, the CDR3 gives the full variable domain: KAGVTQTPRYLIKTRGQQVTLSCSPISGHRSVSWYQQTPGQGLQFLFEYFSETQRNKGNFPGRFSGRQFSNSRSEMNVSTLELGDSALYLCASSPTLADYYEQYFGPGTRLTVT.

J is TRBJ1-1 and V is TRBV18; TRBD1 agrees at 7 bases. The trim removed 3 bases at V and 3 bases at J, leaving 16 bases unmatched. The germline CDR1 and CDR2 sequences are KGHSH and LQKENI. The length of the CDR3 is 18 residues. DNA for the CDR3: TGTGCCAGCTCACCGGGGGACAGCCCCGAAGAGGGGTACACTGAAGCTTTCTTT. As protein: CASSPGDSPEEGYTEAFF.

Only a few counts were recorded for this clone. The chain combines TRBV15 with TRBJ2-6, with 8 bases identical to TRBD2. The CDR3 extends over 19 amino acids. The germline V gene encodes CDR1 LNHNV and CDR2 YYDKDF (reference sequence). V was clipped by 0 bases and J by 2 bases; unmatched bases: 9. The CDR3 region is CATSRDTPGGSTGANVLTF. The CDR3 bases are TGTGCCACCAGCAGAGACACCCCGGGGGGGTCTACTGGGGCCAACGTCCTGACTTTC.

A few counts support this clone. The rearrangement joins TRBV5-1 to TRBJ2-1; 12 positions agree with TRBD2. V shed 0 bases, J shed 6 bases, and the junction held 7 bases outside the gene matches. Germline CDR1 is SGHRS and CDR2 is YFSETQ. The CDR3 contains 17 residues. The CDR3 protein is CASSLGLAGGPGNEQFF. The DNA for the CDR3 is TGCGCCAGCAGCTTGGGTCTAGCGGGAGGGCCGGGCAATGAGCAGTTCTTC.

This sequence joins TRBV4-1 and TRBJ2-2; 15 nucleotides match TRBD2. V lost 0 bases, J lost 4 bases, and 9 bases stayed unmatched. Germline V lookup: CDR1 MGHRA, CDR2 YSYEKL. CDR3 length: 20 residues. The CDR3 is CASSQDCFGTSGRTTGELFF. The DNA of the CDR3 is TGCGCCAGCAGCCAAGATTGTTTTGGGACTAGCGGGAGGACCACCGGGGAGCTGTTTTTT.

The chain recombines TRBV15 with TRBJ1-1; D is unclear. The V and J ends lost 0 bases and 1 base respectively, with 12 bases between them. Germline CDR1 is LNHNV and CDR2 is YYDKDF (reference sequence). This CDR3 spans 16 amino acids. This CDR3 reads CATSRDLRRANTEAFF. CDR3 coding DNA: TGTGCCACCAGCAGAGATCTCAGGAGGGCGAACACTGAAGCTTTCTTT.

The chain carries TRBV28 and TRBJ2-1; tentative D call: TRBD1 (5 bases). V shed 5 bases and J shed 10 bases, with 15 bases lying between them. CDR1 MDHEN and CDR2 SYDVKM come from the germline V gene. This CDR3 has 13 residues. CDR3 DNA sequence: TGTGCCAGCAGTCGAAGGGGCTCGGAGGAGCAGTTCTTC. As protein: CASSRRGSEEQFF.

V usage is TRBV30 and J usage is TRBJ2-1; D remains ambiguous. The CDR3 loop spans 12 amino acids. Trimming removed 3 bases from V and 7 bases from J, with 10 bases in between. Germline V gene sequence: CDR1 GTSNPN, CDR2 SVGIG (reference sequence). The CDR3 DNA is TGTGCCTGGAGGGAGCGAGCGAATGAGCAGTTCTTC. This translates into CAWRERANEQFF.

This sequence joins TRBV6-1 and TRBJ1-2; 7 bases agree with TRBD1. Germline trimming cut 1 base from V and 5 bases from J; bases unmatched to any gene: 4. Germline CDR1 and CDR2: MNHNS and SASEGT. This CDR3 spans 14 amino acids. The CDR3 region has the DNA TGTGCCAGCAGTGAAGACAGGGGTGGGTATGGCTACACCTTC. This translates into CASSEDRGGYGYTF.

J is TRBJ1-1 and V is TRBV5-6, with a tentative D call TRBD1 (6 bases). This CDR3 region has 15 residues. The V and J ends lost 5 bases and 4 bases respectively, with 18 bases between them. CDR1 SGHDT and CDR2 YYEEEE come from the germline V gene. DNA of the CDR3: TGTGCCAGCAGGTATACACAGGTCAGGGGCACTGAAGCTTTCTTT. Its translation: CASRYTQVRGTEAFF. Supplemented by reference TRBV5-6 and TRBJ1-1, the full variable domain reads DAGVTQSPTHLIKTRGQQVTLRCSPKSGHDTVSWYQQALGQGPQFIFQYYEEEERQRGNFPDRFSGHQFPNYSSELNVNALLLGDSALYLCASRYTQVRGTEAFFGQGTRLTVV.

The genes are TRBV27 and TRBJ1-1, with a weak D call TRBD1 (5 bases). Per the germline V gene, CDR1 is MNHEY and CDR2 is SMNVEV (reference sequence). V dropped 5 bases and J dropped 1 base, with 17 bases sitting between them. This CDR3 comprises 16 residues. CDR3 region: CASSLRRGKENTEAFF. CDR3 in DNA: TGTGCCAGCAGTCTCCGTAGGGGAAAGGAGAACACTGAAGCTTTCTTT.

CDR3 coding DNA: TGTGCTAGTGGTTTGGCCCGAGACCGGGACAGACTCTATGGCTACACCTTC. Amino acids: CASGLARDRDRLYGYTF. V is TRBV12-5 and J is TRBJ1-2; TRBD1 agrees at 7 bases. The CDR3 has 17 residues. CDR1 LGHNT and CDR2 FRNRAP come from the germline V gene. Unmatched junction bases numbered 12, after V lost 1 base and J lost 4 bases.